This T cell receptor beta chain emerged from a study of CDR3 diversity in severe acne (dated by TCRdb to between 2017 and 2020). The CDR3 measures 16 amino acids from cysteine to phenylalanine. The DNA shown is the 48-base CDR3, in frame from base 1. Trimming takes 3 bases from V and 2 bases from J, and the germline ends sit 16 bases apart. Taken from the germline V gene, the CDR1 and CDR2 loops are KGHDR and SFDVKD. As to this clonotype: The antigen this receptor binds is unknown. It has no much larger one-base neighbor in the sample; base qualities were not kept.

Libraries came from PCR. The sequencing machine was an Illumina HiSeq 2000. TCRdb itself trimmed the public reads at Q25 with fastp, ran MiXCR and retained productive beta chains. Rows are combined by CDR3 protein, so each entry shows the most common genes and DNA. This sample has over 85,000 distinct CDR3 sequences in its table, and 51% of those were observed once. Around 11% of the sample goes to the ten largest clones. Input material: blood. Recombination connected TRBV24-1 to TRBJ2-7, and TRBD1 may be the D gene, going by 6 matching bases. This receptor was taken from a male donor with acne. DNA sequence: TGTGCCACCAGTGATGCAAAGACAGGACCAACCTACGAGCAGTACTTC. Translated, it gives CATSDAKTGPTYEQYF.